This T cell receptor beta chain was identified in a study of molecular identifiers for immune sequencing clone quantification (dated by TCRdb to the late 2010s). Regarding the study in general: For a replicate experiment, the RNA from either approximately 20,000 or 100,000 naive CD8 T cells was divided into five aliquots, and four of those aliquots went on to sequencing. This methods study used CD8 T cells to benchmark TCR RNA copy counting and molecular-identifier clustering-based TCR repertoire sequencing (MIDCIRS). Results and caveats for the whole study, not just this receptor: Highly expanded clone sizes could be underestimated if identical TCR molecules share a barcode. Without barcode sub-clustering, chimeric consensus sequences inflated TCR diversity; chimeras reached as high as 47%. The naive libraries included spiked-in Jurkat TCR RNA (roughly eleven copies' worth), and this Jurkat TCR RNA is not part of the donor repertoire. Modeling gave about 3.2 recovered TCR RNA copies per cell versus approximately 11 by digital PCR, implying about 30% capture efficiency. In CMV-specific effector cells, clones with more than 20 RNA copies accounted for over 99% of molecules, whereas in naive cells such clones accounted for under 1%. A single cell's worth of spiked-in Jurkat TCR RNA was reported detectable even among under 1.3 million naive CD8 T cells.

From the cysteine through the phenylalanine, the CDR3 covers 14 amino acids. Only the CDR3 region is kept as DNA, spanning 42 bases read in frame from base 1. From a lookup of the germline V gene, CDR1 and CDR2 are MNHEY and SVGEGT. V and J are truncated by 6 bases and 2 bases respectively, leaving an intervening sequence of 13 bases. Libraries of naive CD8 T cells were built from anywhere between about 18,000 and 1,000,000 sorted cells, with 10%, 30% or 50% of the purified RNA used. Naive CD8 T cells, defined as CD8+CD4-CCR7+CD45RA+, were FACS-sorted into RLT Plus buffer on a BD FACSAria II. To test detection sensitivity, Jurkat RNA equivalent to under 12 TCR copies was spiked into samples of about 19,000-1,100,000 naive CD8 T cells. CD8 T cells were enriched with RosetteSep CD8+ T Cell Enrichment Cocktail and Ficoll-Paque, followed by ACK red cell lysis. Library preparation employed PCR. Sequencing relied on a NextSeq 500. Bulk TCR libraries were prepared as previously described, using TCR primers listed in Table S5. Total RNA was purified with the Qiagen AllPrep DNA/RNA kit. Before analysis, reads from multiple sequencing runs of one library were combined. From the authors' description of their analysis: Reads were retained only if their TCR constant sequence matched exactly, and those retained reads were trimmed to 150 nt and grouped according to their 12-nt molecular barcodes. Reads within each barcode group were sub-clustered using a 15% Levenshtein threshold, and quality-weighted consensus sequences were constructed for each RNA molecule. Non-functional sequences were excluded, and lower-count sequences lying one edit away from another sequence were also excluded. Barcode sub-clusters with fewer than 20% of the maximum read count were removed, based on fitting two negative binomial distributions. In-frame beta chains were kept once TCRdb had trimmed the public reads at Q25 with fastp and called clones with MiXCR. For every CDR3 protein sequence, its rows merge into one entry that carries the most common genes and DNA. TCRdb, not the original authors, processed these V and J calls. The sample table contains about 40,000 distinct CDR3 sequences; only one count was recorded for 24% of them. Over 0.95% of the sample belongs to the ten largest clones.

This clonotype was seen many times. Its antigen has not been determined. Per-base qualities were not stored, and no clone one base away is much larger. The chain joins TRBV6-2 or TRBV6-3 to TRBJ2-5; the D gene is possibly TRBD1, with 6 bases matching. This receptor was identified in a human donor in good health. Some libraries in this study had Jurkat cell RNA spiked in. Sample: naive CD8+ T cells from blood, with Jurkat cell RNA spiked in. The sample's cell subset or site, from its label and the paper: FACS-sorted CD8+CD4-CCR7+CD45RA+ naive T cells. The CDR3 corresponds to CASSPGTRQETQYF. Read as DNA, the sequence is TGTGCCAGCAGCCCAGGGACAAGACAAGAGACCCAGTACTTC.